The 19 T cell receptor beta chains listed next were all sequenced from one sample in a study of T cells in Graves' hyperthyroidism and ophthalmopathy. The investigators amplified TCR beta CDR3 regions from RNA transcripts. The HTBI set primed first-round TCR CDR3 RT-PCR. TCRdb called the multiplex PCR reads again in MiXCR, with one record for every CDR3 protein. Among 550,000 to 650,000 distinct CDR3 sequences, 14% were seen once, and the ten largest hold roughly 5.5%. Sequencing was carried out using blood. The receptors were sampled from a woman in her 30s with Graves' hyperthyroidism that later progressed to Graves' ophthalmopathy.

This clonotype has only one observation. The chain uses TRBV2 and TRBJ2-7; TRBD2 matches 13 bases. CDR3 length: 16 amino acids. Unmatched junction bases numbered 9, after V lost 6 bases and J lost 4 bases. The V gene's germline CDR1 is SNHLY and CDR2 FYNNEI. The CDR3: CASRPGLAGDRYEQYF. The CDR3 bases are TGTGCCAGCAGACCCGGACTAGCGGGAGACAGGTACGAGCAGTACTTC.

About this clonotype: Given a much more abundant clone one base away, this may be a read error. V and J are TRBV12-5 and TRBJ2-1; tentatively, D is TRBD1 or TRBD2 (6 bases each). With 0 bases removed from V and 5 bases from J, the gap between germline ends came to 17 bases. The CDR3 has 17 residues. CDR1 LGHNT and CDR2 FRNRAP come from the germline V gene. The CDR3: CASGLVLGGGENNEQFF. As DNA, the CDR3 is TGTGCTAGTGGTTTGGTACTGGGGGGCGGGGAAAACAATGAGCAGTTCTTC. The full variable domain, with the rest looked up from reference TRBV12-5 and TRBJ2-1, is DARVTQTPRHKVTEMGQEVTMRCQPILGHNTVFWYRQTMMQGLELLAYFRNRAPLDDSGMPKDRFSAEMPDATLATLKIQPSEPRDSAVYFCASGLVLGGGENNEQFFGPGTRLTVL.

This clonotype was seen at least ten times. The chain recombines TRBV24-1 with TRBJ2-7, with unresolved D. V lost 3 bases to trimming and J lost 4 bases, with 12 bases between them. The CDR3 contains 14 residues. Germline CDR1 KGHDR, CDR2 SFDVKD. The CDR3 sequence: CATSDGPYAYEQYF. The CDR3 coding sequence is TGTGCCACCAGTGATGGGCCTTACGCGTACGAGCAGTACTTC.

This clonotype was picked up one time. A much larger clone lies a single base off, so this may be a read error. The chain has TRBV29-1 and TRBJ1-4; a possible D gene is TRBD1 (5 bases). Trimming took off 7 bases at V and 4 bases at J, with 13 bases between the two ends. The CDR3 spans 13 residues. Per the germline V gene, CDR1 is SQVTM and CDR2 is ANQGSEA. The CDR3 sequence is CSAAGLGNEKLFF. The CDR3 nucleotides are TGCAGCGCTGCGGGACTCGGTAATGAAAAACTGTTTTTT.

The sample holds a few counts of this clonotype. The V and J genes are TRBV20-1 and TRBJ1-4, with no clear D. Germline CDR1 reads DFQATT; CDR2 reads SNEGSKA (reference sequence). Trimming cost V 0 bases and J 14 bases, with 16 bases left between them. The CDR3 extends over 13 amino acids. The CDR3 nucleotides read TGCAGTGCTAGAGACTTGGCGGGAGGGTTTCTGTTTTTT. As protein: CSARDLAGGFLFF.

This clonotype was detected many times. V usage is TRBV19 and J usage is TRBJ2-3; tentatively, D is TRBD1 or TRBD2 (5 bases each). Germline CDR1 is LNHDA and CDR2 is SQIVND (reference sequence). The CDR3 consists of 16 residues. V dropped 3 bases and J dropped 5 bases, with 18 bases sitting between them. In DNA form, the CDR3 reads TGTGCCAGTAGTATTGGGTCCGAGGGGAGCGGAGATACGCAGTATTTT. It is translated as CASSIGSEGSGDTQYF.

This clonotype has just one count. The chain has TRBV7-9 and TRBJ1-2; TRBD1 matches at 10 bases. The length of the CDR3 is 15 residues. The ends lost 5 bases at V and 8 bases at J; junction bases unmatched: 11. CDR1 SEHNR and CDR2 FQNEAQ come from the germline V gene (reference sequence). The CDR3 is CASSERDRGVGGYTF. Written as DNA, the CDR3 is TGTGCCAGCAGCGAACGGGACAGGGGCGTCGGGGGCTACACCTTC.

Remarks on this clonotype: Possible read error: a much larger clone is one base away. The chain links TRBV24-1 to TRBJ1-5; possible D gene TRBD1, 6 bases. Germline V CDR1 and CDR2: KGHDR, SFDVKD. The CDR3 runs 14 residues. The ends were cut back, 1 base at V and 5 bases at J, with 8 bases in the middle. CDR3 nucleotides: TGTGCCACCAGTGATTTAGCAGGGGATCAGCCCCAGCATTTT. Translated, it gives CATSDLAGDQPQHF.

This clonotype came up many times. V usage is TRBV7-3 and J usage is TRBJ2-3, with 13 positions matching TRBD2. Germline assignment: CDR1 SGHTA and CDR2 FQGTGA. With V trimmed by 5 bases and J by 9 bases, 8 bases remained unmatched. The length of the CDR3 is 15 residues. For the CDR3, the DNA is TGTGCCAGCAGCCCTGGACTAGCGGGGGCGGGCACGCAGTATTTT. Encoded protein: CASSPGLAGAGTQYF.

CDR3 residues: CASSLGGYGEKLFF. In nucleotides, the CDR3 is TGTGCCAGCAGTTTAGGGGGGTATGGTGAAAAACTGTTTTTT. The chain uses TRBV28 and TRBJ1-4; D might be TRBD1 (5 bases). The V gene lost 2 bases and the J gene lost 7 bases, with 11 bases spanning the gap. The CDR3 has 14 residues. Germline V gene sequence: CDR1 MDHEN, CDR2 SYDVKM.

This clonotype showed up just a few times. The chain has TRBV19 and TRBJ2-1; 8 positions agree with TRBD2. This CDR3 region has 16 residues. Germline V gene sequence: CDR1 LNHDA, CDR2 SQIVND (reference sequence). Trimming at V came to 0 bases and at J to 3 bases, leaving 4 bases not matched to a gene. CDR3 DNA: TGTGCCAGTAGTATAGAAGGACTAGCTCACTACAATGAGCAGTTCTTC. Its protein product is CASSIEGLAHYNEQFF.

The chain joins TRBV7-9 to TRBJ2-1; a possible D gene is TRBD2 (5 bases). Germline V gene data show CDR1 as SEHNR and CDR2 as FQNEAQ (reference sequence). Trimming pared 4 bases from V and 9 bases from J, leaving 10 bases between. The CDR3 loop spans 12 amino acids. The CDR3 DNA reads TGTGCCAGCAGCTGGGGAGACCTTGAGCAGTTCTTC. Translating gives CASSWGDLEQFF.

The rearrangement links TRBV9 to TRBJ1-6; D gene ambiguous. The CDR3 totals 15 residues. The V end lost 0 bases, the J end lost 7 bases, and 11 bases lay between the germline ends. From germline, CDR1 is SGDLS and CDR2 YYNGEE. The chain's CDR3 is CASSVGPGGNSPLHF. The CDR3 nucleotides are TGTGCCAGCAGCGTAGGTCCCGGCGGAAATTCACCCCTCCACTTT.

This clonotype was counted ten times or more. Here the CDR3 DNA reads TGTGCCAGCAGCTCTCCCCCGGGACAGGGGATGGAGGAGCAGTACTTC. This codes for CASSSPPGQGMEEQYF. The V gene is TRBV7-2, the J gene TRBJ2-7; TRBD1 matches 10 bases. This CDR3 contains 16 residues. Germline lookup yields CDR1 SGHTA and CDR2 FQGNSA. V gave up 4 bases and J gave up 7 bases; unmatched junction bases: 13.

This clonotype was counted many times. This chain joins TRBV7-8 and TRBJ1-1; unclear D gene. Germline loops: CDR1 SGHVS, CDR2 FQNEAQ. V lost 3 bases and J 7 bases, leaving 9 bases between the germline ends. The CDR3 loop spans 12 amino acids. CDR3 bases: TGTGCCAGCAGCTTTAAGTCCTTTGAAGCTTTCTTT. Translating gives CASSFKSFEAFF.

In this sample, this clonotype turned up many times. CDR3 DNA: TGCGCCAGCAGCTTGGGTACAGGAAACTACGAGCAGTACTTC. Amino acid sequence: CASSLGTGNYEQYF. This sequence joins TRBV5-1 and TRBJ2-7, with a tentative D call TRBD1 (5 bases). This CDR3 is built from 14 residues. The V and J ends lost 0 bases and 3 bases respectively, with 10 bases between them. Germline lookup yields CDR1 SGHRS and CDR2 YFSETQ.

This clonotype was detected many times. This chain uses TRBV2 with TRBJ1-2, with a possible D match to TRBD1 (5 bases). The CDR3 consists of 15 residues. The V gene's germline CDR1 is SNHLY and CDR2 FYNNEI. The V and J ends lost 6 bases and 5 bases respectively, with 19 bases between them. For the CDR3, the DNA is TGTGCCAGCAGCCTAGGGGCGAGTTTCGGGTATGGCTACACCTTC. Amino acids: CASSLGASFGYGYTF.

In its sample, this clonotype was seen many times. The chain has TRBV28 and TRBJ2-4; the D call may be TRBD1 or TRBD2 (5 bases each). CDR1 MDHEN and CDR2 SYDVKM come from the germline V gene. V was shortened by 6 bases and J by 4 bases, with 16 bases between the two germline ends. The CDR3 is 15 residues long. CDR3 bases: TGTGCCAGCAGCGACCCTCCGGGACGTAAAAACATTCAGTACTTC. This gives the protein CASSDPPGRKNIQYF.

This clonotype was counted ten times or more. The chain recombines TRBV10-3 with TRBJ1-2; D perhaps matches TRBD1 (6 bases). Trimming cost V 7 bases and J 3 bases, with 15 bases left between them. Looked up from germline, CDR1 is ENHRY and CDR2 is SYGVKD. There are 14 residues in the CDR3. DNA of the CDR3: TGTGCCATCACTCAAAGGGAGGGGGACTATGGCTACACCTTC. Translated: CAITQREGDYGYTF.